Listed here are 10 T cell receptor beta chains from one sample, sequenced in a study of T-cell reconstitution after alpha-beta-depleted transplantation in children. The TCRbeta library incorporated unique molecular identifiers. TCRdb fed the PCR reads into MiXCR, producing one record per CDR3 protein. This sample has fewer than 550,000 distinct CDR3 sequences, with approximately 10% found just once. The sequencing used PBMCs from the stem cell graft donor, collected from the stem cell graft. Receptor source: a human donor who donated a stem cell graft to a child with acute myeloid leukemia.

The rearrangement links TRBV5-1 to TRBJ2-1; TRBD2 agrees at 9 bases. Trimming took 7 bases from V and 5 from J; bases not matched to a gene: 10. The CDR3 contains 15 residues. Germline V gives CDR1 SGHRS, CDR2 YFSETQ. CDR3 amino acids: CASAPTSGPNNEQFF. DNA of the CDR3: TGCGCCAGCGCACCCACTAGCGGGCCTAACAATGAGCAGTTCTTC.

The chain uses TRBV7-6 and TRBJ2-7; tentative D call: TRBD1 (6 bases). CDR1 and CDR2 from the germline V gene are SGHVS and FNYEAQ. Trimming removed 0 bases from V and 1 base from J, with 13 bases in between. The CDR3 runs to 16 residues. CDR3: CASSLAGQGPSYEQYF. Written as DNA, the CDR3 is TGTGCCAGCAGCTTAGCGGGGCAGGGGCCGTCCTACGAGCAGTACTTC.

Ten or more counts support this clonotype. The chain recombines TRBV7-9 with TRBJ1-2; possibly TRBD1 for D (5 bases). The V end lost 5 bases, the J end lost 4 bases, and 11 bases lay between the germline ends. CDR1 is SEHNR, CDR2 FQNEAQ, per germline (reference sequence). CDR3 length equals 13 residues. This CDR3 is CASSPGQIYGYTF. CDR3 DNA sequence: TGTGCCAGCAGCCCCGGACAAATCTATGGCTACACCTTC.

A few counts support this clonotype. The chain is built from TRBV5-1 and TRBJ2-1; D ambiguous. Trimming stripped 1 base from V and 4 bases from J, with 15 bases between. The CDR3 covers 16 residues. CDR1 and CDR2 (germline): SGHRS, YFSETQ. CDR3 sequence (DNA): TGCGCCAGCAGCTTGTCGGTTTTAACATCGTACAATGAGCAGTTCTTC. The encoded protein is CASSLSVLTSYNEQFF.

This clonotype was found many times. V usage is TRBV20-1 and J usage is TRBJ2-7; 10 nucleotides match TRBD1. Germline CDR1 DFQATT, CDR2 SNEGSKA (reference sequence). The CDR3 extends over 16 amino acids. V trimming: 1 base; J trimming: 2 bases; junction bases outside the gene matches: 8. In DNA form, the CDR3 reads TGCAGTGCTAGAGGCCCCGGGACAGGGGCCACCTACGAGCAGTACTTC. This sequence encodes CSARGPGTGATYEQYF.

The chain employs TRBV2 and TRBJ2-3, with TRBD1 identical over 7 bases. The V and J ends lost 3 bases and 6 bases, in that order; junction bases with no gene match: 3. CDR1 and CDR2 from the germline V gene are SNHLY and FYNNEI. There are 13 residues in the CDR3. The CDR3 nucleotides are TGTGCCAGCAGTGAGAGGGGGCTGGATACGCAGTATTTT. Protein sequence: CASSERGLDTQYF.

The rearrangement links TRBV7-9 to TRBJ2-7, with 10 bases identical to TRBD1. Germline assignment: CDR1 SEHNR and CDR2 FQNEAQ (reference sequence). This CDR3 is 14 amino acids long. The V segment lost 4 bases and the J segment 3 bases; nucleotides outside the gene matches: 3. DNA of the CDR3: TGTGCCAGCAGCTCGACAGGGGGCTACTACGAGCAGTACTTC. It is translated as CASSSTGGYYEQYF.

J is TRBJ2-1 and V is TRBV30; the D gene could be TRBD1 or TRBD2 (6 bases each). Trimming took 4 bases from V and 9 from J, leaving 10 bases between them. Germline V gene lookup returns CDR1 GTSNPN and CDR2 SVGIG (reference sequence). This CDR3 is 11 amino acids long. CDR3 nucleotides: TGTGCCTGGATCAGGGGAGGTGAGCAGTTCTTC. Its translation: CAWIRGGEQFF.

Comments on this clonotype: At one end, the junction sequence differs from germline, possibly due to a read error. CDR3 in amino acids: CASSPRGTGDLFF. The CDR3, as DNA: TGTGCCAGCAGCCCACGGGGGACCGGGGACCTGTTTTTT. V and J are TRBV6-2 or TRBV6-3 and TRBJ2-2; D may be TRBD2 (6 bases). Germline V lookup: CDR1 MNHEY, CDR2 SVGEGT. This CDR3 contains 13 residues.

Many counts were recorded for this clonotype. This sequence joins TRBV4-3 and TRBJ2-1; D is ambiguous. Between the trimmed V and J ends, which lost 0 bases and 9 bases, there was a span of 9 bases. Germline loops: CDR1 LGHNA, CDR2 YSLEER. This CDR3 region has 13 residues. CDR3 coding DNA: TGCGCCAGCAGCCAAGATAAGACGGGTGAGCAGTTCTTC. This codes for CASSQDKTGEQFF.